This passage covers 5 T cell receptor beta chains from one sample sequenced in a study of regulatory dendritic cells for organ transplantation. TCRdb keeps only in-frame clones here, not all; method: immunoSEQ multiplex PCR. Among about 20,000 clones listed, less than 80% were seen once. No cognate antigen is known for these TCRs. Allogeneic regulatory or mature dendritic cells were co-cultured for 5 days with CFSE-labeled sorted T cells at 1:10. Sequenced input: memory CD4+ T cells from blood cultured with regulatory dendritic cells. Subset of the sample: CD45RO+ memory T cells. These receptor sequences come from a human donor in good health.

The V and J genes are TRBV7-2 and TRBJ2-7; D gene ambiguous. The CDR3 length is 15 residues. Trimming left V 5 bases short and J 0 bases short, with 14 bases between. CDR1 SGHTA and CDR2 FQGNSA come from the germline V gene. Here the CDR3 reads CASSPSRLSSYEQYF. CDR3 nucleotides: TGTGCCAGCAGCCCCTCGAGGTTGAGCTCCTACGAGCAGTACTTC.

This clone has only a few counts. The chain combines TRBV4-3 with TRBJ2-3; 12 bases are shared with TRBD2. J gave up 4 bases and V 0 bases, and 2 bases lay outside the gene matches. CDR1 is LGHNA and CDR2 is YSLEER in the germline V gene. The CDR3 totals 16 residues. The CDR3 loop is CASSQELAGGPDTQYF. The CDR3 DNA reads as TGCGCCAGCAGCCAAGAGCTAGCGGGGGGGCCAGATACGCAGTATTTT.

This clone came up once. The V gene is TRBV4-1, the J gene TRBJ2-1, with 10 bases identical to TRBD1. Germline V gene data show CDR1 as MGHRA and CDR2 as YSYEKL. V shed 5 bases, J shed 2 bases, and the junction held 12 bases outside the gene matches. This CDR3 region has 18 residues. For the CDR3, the DNA is TGCGCCAGCAGCTCCGGGACAGGGGTTGCTTGGGCCTACAATGAGCAGTTCTTC. Translation gives CASSSGTGVAWAYNEQFF.

CDR3 nucleotides: TGTGCCACCAGCAGTGACACTCTGGGGCGGGGGGCCTCAGCCCAAGAGACCCAGTACTTC. Translation: CATSSDTLGRGASAQETQYF. The chain couples TRBV15 to TRBJ2-5; 8 bases fit TRBD2. The V gene end was trimmed by 3 bases and the J gene end by 1 base; junction bases not matched to a gene: 19. The CDR3 contains 20 residues. The germline V gene has CDR1 LNHNV and CDR2 YYDKDF (reference sequence).

The chain couples TRBV11-2 to TRBJ2-7; D unresolved. V shed 3 bases and J shed 4 bases, with 16 bases lying between them. The germline gives CDR1 SGHAT, CDR2 FQNNGV. This CDR3 is built from 15 residues. The CDR3, as DNA: TGTGCCAGCAGCTTCCCGGATGAAGGATTTTACGAGCAGTACTTC. Translation: CASSFPDEGFYEQYF.